This T cell receptor beta chain was obtained from a study of blood T cell repertoires in COVID-19. Study-level information: Sources were T cells, B-cell-depleted T cells, or PBMCs; the material itself was cDNA or gDNA.

With V trimmed by 5 bases and J by 1 base, 6 bases remained unmatched. Per the germline V gene, CDR1 is MDHEN and CDR2 is SYDVKM. The CDR3 is 16 amino acids. TCRdb's table, derived via immunoSEQ multiplex PCR, lists solely in-frame clones and lacks some. The sample has some 210,000 clones; 84% are singletons. The chain couples TRBV28 to TRBJ1-4; 8 bases align to TRBD1. Source material: peripheral blood. The receptor was isolated from a woman aged 45-59 years with active or convalescent COVID-19. In DNA form, the CDR3 reads TGTGCCAGCAGTCCAGGGGGCGCAGGAACTAATGAAAAACTGTTTTTT. It translates to CASSPGGAGTNEKLFF. The full variable domain, rest sourced from reference TRBV28 and TRBJ1-4, is DVKVTQSSRYLVKRTGEKVFLECVQDMDHENMFWYRQDPGLGLRLIYFSYDVKMKEKGDIPEGYSVSREKKERFSLILESASTNQTSMYLCASSPGGAGTNEKLFFGSGTQLSVL.